One and the same sample provided the 18 T cell receptor beta chains below, sequenced in a study of shared clonotypes between healthy human individuals. Here immunoSEQ multiplex PCR was the method, and the copy in TCRdb shows in-frame clones only, minus some. The table lists a few million clones, about 92% of them singletons, with roughly 0.15% in the top ten. Sequencing used naive CD4+ T cells sorted from blood. Sample subset: CD45RA+ positively selected. All receptors derive from a man in his late teens or twenties in good health.

The chain combines TRBV5-5 with TRBJ1-4; D call uncertain. V lost 2 bases and J 0 bases, leaving 11 bases between the germline ends. The germline gives CDR1 SGHKS, CDR2 YYEKEE (reference sequence). This CDR3 region has 16 residues. CDR3 DNA sequence: TGTGCCAGCAGCTTAGGACCCCTAGCAACTAATGAAAAACTGTTTTTT. This sequence encodes CASSLGPLATNEKLFF.

The gene calls are TRBV5-4 and TRBJ1-4; 9 bases are a match to TRBD1. The CDR3 extends over 15 amino acids. Germline trimming cut 10 bases from V and 2 bases from J; bases unmatched to any gene: 9. Germline CDR1 is SGHNT and CDR2 is YYREEE (reference sequence). This CDR3 reads CAFRDRDFTNEKLFF. The CDR3 region has the DNA TGTGCCTTCCGGGACAGGGATTTTACTAATGAAAAACTGTTTTTT.

The CDR3 sequence is CASRQQGTDTQYF. DNA for the CDR3: TGTGCCAGCAGGCAACAGGGAACAGATACGCAGTATTTT. The V call is TRBV2, the J call TRBJ2-3; tentative D call: TRBD1 (6 bases). Looked up from germline, CDR1 is SNHLY and CDR2 is FYNNEI. With 6 bases removed from V and 3 bases from J, the gap between germline ends came to 10 bases. The CDR3 consists of 13 residues.

The chain is built from TRBV7-9 and TRBJ1-5; D perhaps matches TRBD1 (5 bases). V lost 3 bases to trimming and J lost 6 bases, with 12 bases between them. This CDR3 contains 14 residues. CDR1 is SEHNR, CDR2 FQNEAQ, per germline (reference sequence). The chain's CDR3 is CASSFGTAGQPQHF. CDR3 DNA sequence: TGTGCCAGCAGCTTTGGGACCGCGGGTCAGCCCCAGCATTTT.

V is TRBV21-1 and J is TRBJ2-1; the D segment call TRBD1 is taken from the table without a DNA check. TRBV21-1 is an annotated pseudogene. This CDR3 has 18 residues. The CDR3 is CASSKAPTAKNAYNEQFF. CDR3 bases: TGTGCCAGCAGCAAAGCGCCCACAGCCAAGAATGCCTACAATGAGCAGTTCTTC.

V gene TRBV6-6 combines with J gene TRBJ1-1, with a tentative D call TRBD1 (6 bases). V was trimmed by 6 bases and J by 6 bases, leaving 20 bases between them. This CDR3 region has 15 residues. Germline V lookup: CDR1 MNHNY, CDR2 SVGAGI (reference sequence). The CDR3 reads CASSPIQGFGAEAFF. The CDR3 DNA reads as TGTGCCAGCAGCCCAATACAGGGTTTCGGGGCTGAAGCTTTCTTT.

CDR3 region: CASSESTGGLYEQYF. The CDR3 DNA is TGTGCCAGCAGTGAATCGACAGGGGGTCTCTACGAGCAGTACTTC. The genes are TRBV6-1 and TRBJ2-7; TRBD1 matches 9 bases. Per the germline V gene, CDR1 is MNHNS and CDR2 is SASEGT. The J segment lost 3 bases and the V segment lost 2 bases, leaving 5 bases of the junction unmatched. The CDR3 runs to 15 residues.

The V gene is TRBV28, the J gene TRBJ2-3; TRBD1 is a possible D gene (6 bases). The V and J ends lost 3 bases and 4 bases respectively, with 11 bases between them. This CDR3 contains 14 residues. Germline V lookup: CDR1 MDHEN, CDR2 SYDVKM. DNA for the CDR3: TGTGCCAGCAGTTTCAGGGGATGGGCAGATACGCAGTATTTT. It translates to CASSFRGWADTQYF.

The rearrangement uses TRBV9 and TRBJ2-3; TRBD1 aligns across 10 bases. The CDR3 spans 16 residues. Trimming removed 4 bases from V and 0 bases from J; junction bases left unmatched: 5. CDR1 is SGDLS and CDR2 is YYNGEE in the germline V gene. The chain's CDR3 is CASSPRTGGSTDTQYF. For the CDR3, the DNA is TGTGCCAGCAGCCCCCGGACAGGGGGGAGCACAGATACGCAGTATTTT. Full variable domain (missing parts from reference TRBV9 and TRBJ2-3): DSGVTQTPKHLITATGQRVTLRCSPRSGDLSVYWYQQSLDQGLQFLIQYYNGEERAKGNILERFSAQQFPDLHSELNLSSLELGDSALYFCASSPRTGGSTDTQYFGPGTRLTVL.

The CDR3 nucleotides read TGTGCCTGGAGTATGGCGACTAGCGGGAGGAAGAGGACCGGGGAGCTGTTTTTT. Translation: CAWSMATSGRKRTGELFF. The genes are TRBV30 and TRBJ2-2; 13 bases match TRBD2. CDR1 is GTSNPN and CDR2 is SVGIG in the germline V gene (reference sequence). The V gene end was trimmed by 2 bases and the J gene end by 5 bases; junction bases not matched to a gene: 11. The CDR3 runs 18 residues.

The chain recombines TRBV19 with TRBJ2-3, with 8 bases fitting TRBD1. CDR1 LNHDA and CDR2 SQIVND come from the germline V gene (reference sequence). Trimming cost V 3 bases and J 2 bases; bases outside gene matches: 4. The CDR3 runs to 15 residues. CDR3 in amino acids: CASSIPGGTTDTQYF. The DNA of the CDR3 is TGTGCCAGTAGTATCCCAGGGGGCACCACAGATACGCAGTATTTT.

V is TRBV28 and J is TRBJ2-7; either TRBD1 or TRBD2 may fit D (5 bases each). The CDR3 has 16 amino acids. The V end was cut by 2 bases, the J end by 0 bases, with 14 bases between. In germline, CDR1 is MDHEN, CDR2 SYDVKM. The CDR3 DNA reads TGTGCCAGCAGTTTACCCCGGGACGGTAGCTCCTACGAGCAGTACTTC. It yields the protein CASSLPRDGSSYEQYF.

The V call is TRBV4-3, the J call TRBJ1-1, with D uncertain. The V end was cut by 0 bases, the J end by 6 bases, with 14 bases between. CDR1 and CDR2 from the germline V gene are LGHNA and YSLEER. This CDR3 has 15 amino acids. The DNA of the CDR3 is TGCGCCAGCAGCCAAGACCTAGGGCTGGGAGCTGAAGCTTTCTTT. Translation: CASSQDLGLGAEAFF.

This clone was counted once. Other DNA sequences within the sample encode an identical CDR3. V and J are TRBV11-2 and TRBJ2-2; D tentatively reads TRBD1 or TRBD2 (5 bases each). The CDR3 consists of 14 residues. Germline values: CDR1 SGHAT, CDR2 FQNNGV. The V and J ends lost 0 bases and 6 bases respectively, with 8 bases between them. The CDR3 nucleotides read TGTGCCAGCAGCTTAGAGGGACGTTCCGGGGAGCTGTTTTTT. Its translation is CASSLEGRSGELFF.

V gene TRBV9 combines with J gene TRBJ2-2; TRBD2 matches at 7 bases. There are 16 residues in the CDR3. Looked up from germline, CDR1 is SGDLS and CDR2 is YYNGEE. The J segment lost 1 base and the V segment lost 0 bases, leaving 3 bases of the junction unmatched. Here the CDR3 reads CASSVGGRVNTGELFF. CDR3 sequence (DNA): TGTGCCAGCAGCGTAGGCGGGAGAGTGAACACCGGGGAGCTGTTTTTT.

The chain is built from TRBV18 and TRBJ1-5, with no clear D. CDR1 is KGHSH and CDR2 is LQKENI in the germline V gene. This CDR3 has 15 residues. V lost 4 bases and J lost 2, with 12 bases in between. CDR3 residues: CASSQQTAGNQPQHF. The CDR3 DNA reads as TGTGCCAGCTCACAACAGACGGCGGGCAATCAGCCCCAGCATTTT.

Concerning this clone itself: This CDR3 is also generated by other DNA sequences in the sample. The rearrangement links TRBV5-1 to TRBJ1-2; 7 nucleotides agree with TRBD1. Germline V CDR1 and CDR2: SGHRS, YFSETQ. The CDR3 runs to 15 residues. The ends lost 0 bases at V and 1 base at J; junction bases unmatched: 3. In DNA, the CDR3 is TGCGCCAGCAGCTTGGCCGGGACAGATAACTATGGCTACACCTTC. Translation gives CASSLAGTDNYGYTF.

This sequence joins TRBV2 and TRBJ2-3; D is undetermined. CDR1 is SNHLY and CDR2 is FYNNEI in the germline V gene. The V end was cut by 6 bases, the J end by 0 bases, with 10 bases between. This CDR3 is built from 14 residues. CDR3 in DNA: TGTGCCAGCAGCAGTATTTCTAGCACAGATACGCAGTATTTT. Amino acid sequence: CASSSISSTDTQYF.